These T cell receptor beta chains were read from a single sample in a study of metastatic and nonmetastatic thyroid tumors. TCRdb ran MiXCR on the PCR reads. The table shows some 6,800 clones, with roughly 3% occurring only once. Sequences were obtained from tumor tissue. The source is a female donor with papillary thyroid cancer or a benign thyroid nodule (not recorded which). Some clones in this sample may be carry-over from other donors' samples. Each CDR3 is given with its conserved first and last residue. A D gene is named only where the DNA matches it firmly. Where a row states a size, it is once, few, many or the class of an expanded clone; other rows omit it.

CDR3: CATMTSGSPEQFF
DNA: TGTGCCACTATGACTAGCGGGAGCCCCGAGCAGTTCTTC
D: TRBD2
size: many
J: TRBJ2-1
V: TRBV7-2

CDR3: CSARRGAGPNEKLFF
DNA: TGCAGTGCTAGGCGCGGGGCAGGGCCTAATGAAAAACTGTTTTTT
D: NA
size: many
J: TRBJ1-4
V: TRBV20-1

CDR3: CASSLEGRGEETQYF
DNA: TGCGCCAGCAGCTTGGAGGGCAGGGGAGAAGAGACCCAGTACTTC
D: NA
size: many
J: TRBJ2-5
V: TRBV5-1

CDR3: CASSLFYVRGRGNTIYF
DNA: TGTGCCAGCAGTTTATTCTACGTCAGGGGGAGAGGAAACACCATATATTTT
D: TRBD1
size: many
J: TRBJ1-3
V: TRBV28

CDR3: CASSPPQSFSGNTIYF
DNA: TGTGCCAGCAGCCCCCCACAATCGTTCTCTGGAAACACCATATATTTT
D: NA
size: many
J: TRBJ1-3
V: TRBV7-9

CDR3: CASKGGNRYNEQFF
DNA: TGTGCCAGCAAAGGGGGGAATCGGTACAATGAGCAGTTCTTC
D: NA
size: many
J: TRBJ2-1
V: TRBV2

CDR3: CASMGIMNTEAFF
DNA: TGTGCCAGCATGGGCATCATGAACACTGAAGCTTTCTTT
D: NA
size: many
J: TRBJ1-1
V: TRBV2

CDR3: CASSLPGLAPNEQFF
DNA: TGTGCCAGCAGCCTACCGGGACTAGCACCAAATGAGCAGTTCTTC
D: TRBD2
size: many
J: TRBJ2-1
V: TRBV5-6

CDR3: CSANTGSEAFF
DNA: TGCAGTGCCAATACAGGCTCTGAAGCTTTCTTT
D: NA
size: medium-sized
J: TRBJ1-1
V: TRBV20-1

CDR3: CSSLGRGRAADTQYF
DNA: TGCAGTTCCCTTGGTCGCGGGAGGGCGGCAGATACGCAGTATTTT
D: TRBD2
size: many
J: TRBJ2-3
V: TRBV20-1

CDR3: CARQLTNEKLFF
DNA: TGCGCGCGACAGCTTACGAATGAAAAACTGTTTTTT
D: NA
size: many
J: TRBJ1-4
V: TRBV20-1

CDR3: CASSVGLLSYEQYF
DNA: TGTGCCAGCAGTGTGGGGCTCCTATCCTACGAGCAGTACTTC
D: NA
size: many
J: TRBJ2-7
V: TRBV6-1

CDR3: CARSRPGPPAGSGANVLTF
DNA: TGCGCCCGCAGCCGCCCGGGGCCCCCCGCGGGCTCTGGGGCCAACGTCCTGACTTTC
D: NA
size: many
J: TRBJ2-6
V: TRBV4-3

CDR3: CATRNPNTEAFF
DNA: TGCGCCACCCGGAACCCGAACACTGAAGCTTTCTTT
D: NA
size: medium-sized
J: TRBJ1-1
V: TRBV5-1

CDR3: CSVEGQRNTEAFF
DNA: TGCAGCGTTGAAGGCCAGAGGAACACTGAAGCTTTCTTT
D: NA
size: many
J: TRBJ1-1
V: TRBV29-1

CDR3: CSARDKGTEAFF
DNA: TGCAGTGCTAGAGATAAAGGCACTGAAGCTTTCTTT
D: NA
size: many
J: TRBJ1-1
V: TRBV20-1

CDR3: CASSYRAGGTEAFF
DNA: TGTGCCAGCAGCTACAGGGCGGGGGGCACGGAAGCTTTCTTT
D: NA
size: many
J: TRBJ1-1
V: TRBV5-8

CDR3: CASGLAGGWDEQFF
DNA: TGTGCCAGCGGACTAGCGGGAGGGTGGGATGAGCAGTTCTTC
D: TRBD2
size: many
J: TRBJ2-1
V: TRBV27

CDR3: CASSLGYGSRGSYNEQF
DNA: TGTGCCAGCAGCTTAGGTTATGGTTCCAGGGGCTCCTACAATGAGCAGTTC
D: NA
size: NA
J: TRBJ2-7
V: TRBV13

CDR3: CASSLWGTAGEKLFF
DNA: TGTGCCAGCAGCTTATGGGGGACAGCTGGTGAAAAACTGTTTTTT
D: TRBD1
size: medium-sized
J: TRBJ1-4
V: TRBV11-3

CDR3: CASSQLPGRRSGNTIYF
DNA: TGTGCCAGCAGTCAACTCCCCGGCCGACGCTCTGGAAACACCATATATTTT
D: NA
size: many
J: TRBJ1-3
V: TRBV6-2/TRBV6-3

CDR3: CASSSRGINNEKLFF
DNA: TGTGCCAGCAGTTCCAGGGGGATCAATAATGAAAAACTGTTTTTT
D: TRBD1
size: many
J: TRBJ1-4
V: TRBV28

CDR3: CASSFSPDTQYF
DNA: TGCGCCAGCAGCTTTAGCCCAGATACGCAGTATTTT
D: NA
size: many
J: TRBJ2-3
V: TRBV5-1

CDR3: CASRPPSGSSQYF
DNA: TGCGCCAGCAGGCCCCCTAGCGGGAGTAGCCAGTACTTC
D: TRBD2
size: many
J: TRBJ2-5
V: TRBV5-1

CDR3: CAWAPTGGSVAKNIQYF
DNA: TGTGCCTGGGCACCGACAGGAGGATCGGTAGCCAAAAACATTCAGTACTTC
D: NA
size: medium-sized
J: TRBJ2-4
V: TRBV30